This T cell receptor beta chain was profiled in a study of beta chain features in type 1 diabetes. Study conclusions and caveats: PCR, the amplification step, might favor shorter templates, equally in patients and controls. For TCRB rearrangement, an influence of HLA type remained unresolved here. The cDNA sequencing approach could over-represent high-TCR-expressing cells.

Reverse transcribing all isolated RNA meant expressed TCRB transcripts were sequenced. Only in-frame clones appear in the TCRdb table, and some are missing; sequencing was by immunoSEQ multiplex PCR. The sample holds roughly 240,000 clones, roughly 70% seen once. With regard to this clone: The antigen is undetermined.

Trimming pared 0 bases from V and 5 bases from J, leaving 10 bases between. The CDR3 has 13 residues. Germline CDR1 GTSNPN, CDR2 SVGIG (reference sequence). J is TRBJ1-2 and V is TRBV30; D unclear. The receptor was isolated from a man aged 25 to 40 in good health. The sequenced material came from naive CD4+ T cells from blood. The DNA of the CDR3 is TGTGCCTGGAGTGTACTGATCGGGTATGGCTACACCTTC. This translates into CAWSVLIGYGYTF. The complete variable domain, with remaining parts taken from reference TRBV30 and TRBJ1-2, reads SQTIHQWPATLVQPVGSPLSLECTVEGTSNPNLYWYRQAAGRGLQLLFYSVGIGQISSEVPQNLSASRPQDRQFILSSKKLLLSDSGFYLCAWSVLIGYGYTFGSGTRLTVV.